The 18 T cell receptor beta chains reported below all come from one sample, sequenced in a study of PD-L1 blockade in urothelial cancer. Repertoires were generated with immunoSEQ multiplex PCR, while TCRdb's copy carries only in-frame clones and drops some. Of 60,000 to 75,000 clones in the sample, 86% were seen once. Described time point: pretreatment peripheral blood. Sequenced here: PBMCs, sampled around atezolizumab (anti-PD-L1) treatment. The receptors were gathered from a man between 60 and 70 years old with urothelial cancer.

V and J are TRBV5-4 and TRBJ2-1; 10 nucleotides align to TRBD2. Per germline, CDR1 SGHNT and CDR2 YYREEE (reference sequence). The trim removed 0 bases at V and 9 bases at J, leaving 15 bases unmatched. This CDR3 region has 18 residues. CDR3: CASSLGSGGLSSGGEQFF. CDR3 coding DNA: TGTGCCAGCAGCTTGGGTAGCGGGGGGCTTTCGAGCGGTGGTGAGCAGTTCTTC. The full variable domain, completed using reference TRBV5-4 and TRBJ2-1, is ETGVTQSPTHLIKTRGQQVTLRCSSQSGHNTVSWYQQALGQGPQFIFQYYREEENGRGNFPPRFSGLQFPNYSSELNVNALELDDSALYLCASSLGSGGLSSGGEQFFGPGTRLTVL.

The chain couples TRBV6-6 to TRBJ2-3; 8 bases agree with TRBD2. CDR1 is MNHNY, CDR2 SVGAGI, per germline (reference sequence). The CDR3 is made up of 16 amino acids. Unmatched junction bases numbered 11, after V lost 4 bases and J lost 5 bases. CDR3 sequence (DNA): TGTGCCAGCAGTTTCACCACTCGGGGGGGTAAAGATACGCAGTATTTT. This codes for CASSFTTRGGKDTQYF.

V is TRBV5-6 and J is TRBJ2-4; D might be TRBD2 (5 bases). CDR1 SGHDT and CDR2 YYEEEE come from the germline V gene. V was cut by 4 bases and J by 12 bases, with 17 bases left in between. CDR3 length equals 13 residues. For the CDR3, the DNA is TGTGCCAGCAGCCTAACTAGGCAGGTCGATCAGTACTTC. This codes for CASSLTRQVDQYF.

V is TRBV7-6 and J is TRBJ1-3, with a possible D match to TRBD1 (6 bases). Trimming cost V 7 bases and J 0 bases, with 13 bases left between them. The CDR3 totals 15 residues. Germline CDR1 reads SGHVS; CDR2 reads FNYEAQ. The CDR3 here is CASTTGQSSGNTIYF. CDR3 bases: TGTGCCAGCACCACGGGACAAAGCTCTGGAAACACCATATATTTT.

The rearrangement links TRBV6-1 to TRBJ1-3; D remains ambiguous. The germline V gene has CDR1 MNHNS and CDR2 SASEGT. V gave up 5 bases and J gave up 9 bases, with 8 bases separating them. This CDR3 spans 11 amino acids. This CDR3 reads CASSTPSTIYF. In DNA form, the CDR3 reads TGTGCCAGCAGTACGCCTAGCACCATATATTTT.

The CDR3 loop reads CAIRGDSLYEQYF. The CDR3 DNA follows: TGTGCCATCAGGGGGGACAGCCTCTACGAGCAGTACTTC. The chain links TRBV10-3 to TRBJ2-7; 7 nucleotides align to TRBD1. The CDR3 is 13 amino acids. The junction had 5 bases not matched to a gene; V was cut back by 6 bases and J by 3 bases. From germline, CDR1 is ENHRY and CDR2 SYGVKD.

This clone was detected only once. The V gene is TRBV11-3, the J gene TRBJ1-3; D not resolved. CDR1 is SGHNT, CDR2 YENEEA, per germline. The V gene lost 0 bases and the J gene lost 0 bases, with 9 bases spanning the gap. There are 16 residues in the CDR3. The CDR3 DNA reads as TGTGCCAGCAGCTTAGATTCAGGTTACTCTGGAAACACCATATATTTT. Protein product: CASSLDSGYSGNTIYF. The variable domain in full, completed from reference TRBV11-3 and TRBJ1-3, reads EAGVVQSPRYKIIEKKQPVAFWCNPISGHNTLYWYLQNLGQGPELLIRYENEEAVDDSQLPKDRFSAERLKGVDSTLKIQPAELGDSAVYLCASSLDSGYSGNTIYFGEGSWLTVV.

The chain joins TRBV7-2 to TRBJ2-5; D perhaps matches TRBD2 (6 bases). CDR1 SGHTA and CDR2 FQGNSA come from the germline V gene. The ends were cut back, 5 bases at V and 10 bases at J, with 20 bases in the middle. The CDR3 length is 14 residues. The CDR3 loop reads CASSDDGGTRDQYF. CDR3 DNA sequence: TGTGCCAGCAGCGACGACGGGGGTACTAGGGACCAGTACTTC.

The chain recombines TRBV18 with TRBJ1-1; D not resolved. The CDR3 runs 15 residues. The V and J ends lost 3 bases and 0 bases respectively, with 11 bases between them. The V gene's germline CDR1 is KGHSH and CDR2 LQKENI. CDR3 nucleotide sequence: TGTGCCAGCTCACCCGCCCCAGGCCTGAACACTGAAGCTTTCTTT. Protein product: CASSPAPGLNTEAFF.

V usage is TRBV19 and J usage is TRBJ1-5, with TRBD1 as a possible D gene (6 bases). CDR3 size: 14 residues. Germline lookup yields CDR1 LNHDA and CDR2 SQIVND (reference sequence). V lost 5 bases, J lost 2 bases, and 10 bases lay in between. Here the CDR3 DNA reads TGTGCCAGTAGTGTTCACAGGGGCAATCAGCCCCAGCATTTT. As protein: CASSVHRGNQPQHF.

This clone was seen a handful of times. V gene TRBV4-2 combines with J gene TRBJ1-1; no clear D gene. Germline CDR1 LGHNA, CDR2 YNFKEQ. The CDR3 is 14 residues long. The V end was cut by 4 bases, the J end by 6 bases, with 15 bases between. CDR3 nucleotides: TGTGCCAGCAGCCCCTTAGTCGGCGGGGCTGAAGCTTTCTTT. This sequence encodes CASSPLVGGAEAFF.

This clone appeared a single time. The rearrangement uses TRBV4-3 and TRBJ1-2; D uncertain. Germline V gene sequence: CDR1 LGHNA, CDR2 YSLEER. The CDR3 consists of 15 residues. Trimming removed 3 bases from V and 0 bases from J, with 11 bases in between. The CDR3: CASSQGTGTNYGYTF. Here the CDR3 DNA reads TGCGCCAGCAGCCAGGGTACCGGGACTAACTATGGCTACACCTTC.

This chain links TRBV6-5 with TRBJ2-7; tentative D call: TRBD1 (5 bases). This CDR3 is built from 13 residues. Per the germline V gene, CDR1 is MNHEY and CDR2 is SVGAGI. V dropped 5 bases and J dropped 5 bases, with 13 bases sitting between them. The CDR3 region is CASSPLGPNEQYF. The DNA of the CDR3 is TGTGCCAGCAGTCCCTTGGGGCCCAACGAGCAGTACTTC.

CDR3 DNA sequence: TGTGCCTGGAGTCCCATGGGGCTAAGCTCCTACGAGCAGTACTTC. Its protein is CAWSPMGLSSYEQYF. V is TRBV30 and J is TRBJ2-7, with D perhaps matching TRBD1 (5 bases). V was shortened by 2 bases and J by 0 bases, with 14 bases between the two germline ends. Germline CDR1 and CDR2: GTSNPN and SVGIG (reference sequence). The CDR3 is made up of 15 amino acids.

V gene TRBV7-9 combines with J gene TRBJ1-1, with D possibly matching TRBD1 (6 bases). V lost 4 bases, J lost 5 bases, and 8 bases lay in between. Germline values: CDR1 SEHNR, CDR2 FQNEAQ (reference sequence). The CDR3 has 12 amino acids. The chain's CDR3 is CASSYRETEAFF. DNA for the CDR3: TGTGCCAGCAGCTACAGGGAAACTGAAGCTTTCTTT. The variable domain in full, completed from reference TRBV7-9 and TRBJ1-1, reads DTGVSQNPRHKITKRGQNVTFRCDPISEHNRLYWYRQTLGQGPEFLTYFQNEAQLEKSRLLSDRFSAERPKGSFSTLEIQRTEQGDSAMYLCASSYRETEAFFGQGTRLTVV.

V is TRBV7-3 and J is TRBJ2-2, with D tentatively TRBD2 (6 bases). Germline assignment: CDR1 SGHTA and CDR2 FQGTGA. The CDR3 has 15 amino acids. Trimming took off 5 bases at V and 6 bases at J, with 16 bases between the two ends. CDR3 bases: TGTGCCAGCAGCCGCGGGGCCCGAGGCGCCGGGGAGCTGTTTTTT. Translated: CASSRGARGAGELFF.

The V call is TRBV5-1, the J call TRBJ2-1, with 8 bases aligning to TRBD2. The CDR3 sequence is 15 residues long. J lost 8 bases, V lost 4 bases, and 11 bases had no gene match. Germline values: CDR1 SGHRS, CDR2 YFSETQ. This chain's CDR3 is CASSLVGRGADEQFF. The CDR3 region has the DNA TGCGCCAGCAGCCTGGTGGGGCGGGGGGCCGATGAGCAGTTCTTC. Combining the CDR3 with reference TRBV5-1 and TRBJ2-1 gives the whole variable domain KAGVTQTPRYLIKTRGQQVTLSCSPISGHRSVSWYQQTPGQGLQFLFEYFSETQRNKGNFPGRFSGRQFSNSRSEMNVSTLELGDSALYLCASSLVGRGADEQFFGPGTRLTVL.

J is TRBJ2-5 and V is TRBV6-6; D unresolved. The CDR3 loop spans 15 amino acids. Between the trimmed V and J ends, which lost 5 bases and 0 bases, there was a span of 13 bases. Per germline, CDR1 MNHNY and CDR2 SVGAGI (reference sequence). CDR3 coding DNA: TGTGCCAGCAGTACCACTTCCGGGTACCAAGAGACCCAGTACTTC. Translation: CASSTTSGYQETQYF.